One and the same sample provided the 5 T cell receptor beta chains below, sequenced in a study of shared clonotypes between healthy human individuals (TCRdb year 2020). For the CD8 naive samples, CD45RO-negative cells were positively selected for CCR7, yielding a CD45RA+CCR7+ population from which TemRA cells were excluded. The library came from the immunoSEQ multiplex PCR assay. TCRdb's version of the immuneACCESS table is confined to in-frame rearrangements and falls short of the full clone set. An unresolved V gene accounts for under half of the shortfall where checked; the remainder is of unknown origin. The sample data list hundreds of thousands of clones, and approximately 95% of these were observed just once. The ten biggest clones cover approximately 0.11% of the sample. The sample taken for sequencing was naive CD8+ T cells sorted from blood. The cell subset or site label, as the study defines it: CD45RA+CCR7+. These receptors all stem from a woman in her 30s in good health.

This chain links TRBV5-8 with TRBJ1-5; a weak D match, TRBD1 (6 bases). The V gene's germline CDR1 is SGHTS and CDR2 YDEGEE. The CDR3 has 16 residues. Trimming stripped 4 bases from V and 2 bases from J, with 16 bases between. This CDR3 is CASSLDGGRGNQPQHF. The CDR3 bases are TGTGCCAGCAGCCTAGACGGGGGCCGGGGCAATCAGCCCCAGCATTTT. Based on the CDR3 plus reference TRBV5-8 and TRBJ1-5, the full variable domain is EAGVTQSPTHLIKTRGQQATLRCSPISGHTSVYWYQQALGLGLQFLLWYDEGEERNRGNFPPRFSGRQFPNYSSELNVNALELEDSALYLCASSLDGGRGNQPQHFGDGTRLSIL.

The CDR3 DNA is TGTGCCAGCAGCTTGGGACCCGGGACAGGGATCTATGAGCAGTACTTC. Its protein product is CASSLGPGTGIYEQYF. The chain joins TRBV11-2 to TRBJ2-7; 9 bases match TRBD1. The CDR3 has 16 amino acids. Trimming removed 3 bases from V and 7 bases from J; junction bases left unmatched: 13. The germline V gene has CDR1 SGHAT and CDR2 FQNNGV.

The chain joins TRBV27 to TRBJ2-7; D is possibly TRBD2 (6 bases). V lost 10 bases to trimming and J lost 3 bases, with 7 bases between them. Germline lookup yields CDR1 MNHEY and CDR2 SMNVEV (reference sequence). This CDR3 comprises 10 residues. The CDR3 reads CATGSYEQYF. CDR3 nucleotides: TGTGCCACCGGGAGCTACGAGCAGTACTTC.

V gene TRBV19 combines with J gene TRBJ1-1; D remains ambiguous. The CDR3 is 14 amino acids. The germline V gene encodes CDR1 LNHDA and CDR2 SQIVND (reference sequence). V gave up 5 bases and J gave up 2 bases, with 12 bases separating them. Here the CDR3 reads CASSGYTVNTEAFF. In DNA form, the CDR3 reads TGTGCCAGTAGTGGATACACGGTAAACACTGAAGCTTTCTTT.

The chain carries TRBV27 and TRBJ2-7, with D perhaps TRBD1 (6 bases). Per germline, CDR1 MNHEY and CDR2 SMNVEV (reference sequence). CDR3 length: 16 residues. Between the trimmed V and J ends, which lost 2 bases and 1 base, there was a span of 15 bases. CDR3: CASSLGKGTPSYEQYF. For the CDR3, the DNA is TGTGCCAGCAGTTTAGGGAAGGGGACACCGTCCTACGAGCAGTACTTC.